This TCR beta chain comes out of a study of blood T cell repertoires in COVID-19. This clone came up once. Profiled with immunoSEQ multiplex PCR; TCRdb holds only in-frame clones, not every one. The sample has some 380,000 clones; roughly 86% are singletons. Germline lookup yields CDR1 SEHNR and CDR2 FQNEAQ (reference sequence). This CDR3 spans 15 amino acids. Trimming cost V 1 base and J 7 bases; bases outside gene matches: 5. Sequencing used PBMCs or T cells enriched from blood (not recorded which). The clonotype comes from a woman aged 40 to 55 with acute COVID-19. The V gene is TRBV7-9, the J gene TRBJ1-4, with 8 bases that match TRBD1. CDR3 in amino acids: CASSLGQGAGEKLFF. Here the CDR3 DNA reads TGTGCCAGCAGCTTAGGGCAGGGGGCCGGTGAAAAACTGTTTTTT.